Each of the 26 T cell receptor beta chains below was sequenced from the same sample in a study of Graves' ophthalmopathy and Graves' hyperthyroidism. Amplified TCR beta CDR3 regions were obtained using RNA transcripts as template. RT-PCR was first run with HTBI primers, then multiplex PCR in a second round. Via MiXCR, TCRdb re-called the multiplex PCR reads, giving one row per CDR3 protein. Of nearly 400,000 distinct CDR3 sequences listed, roughly 18% are singletons. Source material: peripheral blood. These receptors were taken from a woman aged 18 to 35 with Graves' ophthalmopathy.

This clonotype occurred many times. The rearrangement uses TRBV29-1 and TRBJ1-1; D remains ambiguous. This CDR3 comprises 12 residues. The V and J ends lost 5 bases and 2 bases respectively, with 9 bases between them. CDR1 is SQVTM, CDR2 ANQGSEA, per germline. The CDR3 DNA is TGCAGCGTTCCTGGGAGAAACACTGAAGCTTTCTTT. Encoded protein: CSVPGRNTEAFF.

J is TRBJ2-4 and V is TRBV20-1; a weak D match, TRBD1 (5 bases). Germline CDR1 is DFQATT and CDR2 is SNEGSKA (reference sequence). V was shortened by 3 bases and J by 3 bases, with 18 bases between the two germline ends. This CDR3 is built from 16 residues. The CDR3 bases are TGCAGTGCTAGGGCAGGGAATATGATAGGCAAAAACATTCAGTACTTC. This codes for CSARAGNMIGKNIQYF.

This clonotype was counted ten times or more. The rearrangement uses TRBV7-2 and TRBJ2-5, with D perhaps matching TRBD1 (6 bases). V was cut by 4 bases and J by 2 bases, with 11 bases left in between. There are 14 residues in the CDR3. Germline loops: CDR1 SGHTA, CDR2 FQGNSA. For the CDR3, the DNA is TGTGCCAGCAGCTCCGGGACACCTCAAGAGACCCAGTACTTC. As protein: CASSSGTPQETQYF.

This clonotype was picked up many times. The J gene is TRBJ1-1, the V gene TRBV29-1; possibly TRBD1 for D (6 bases). This CDR3 spans 15 amino acids. V was shortened by 5 bases and J by 0 bases, with 16 bases between the two germline ends. Germline V CDR1 and CDR2: SQVTM, ANQGSEA. CDR3 sequence reads: CSVSGLGHLNTEAFF. As DNA, the CDR3 is TGCAGCGTTAGTGGACTGGGACACTTGAACACTGAAGCTTTCTTT.

This clonotype has a count of ten or more. This chain connects TRBV7-2 to TRBJ2-2, with a tentative D call TRBD1 (5 bases). The V and J ends lost 5 bases and 4 bases respectively, with 14 bases between them. Germline V CDR1 and CDR2: SGHTA, FQGNSA. The CDR3 is made up of 15 amino acids. CDR3 in amino acids: CASSLAPGLTGELFF. CDR3 bases: TGTGCCAGCAGCCTTGCCCCAGGGCTCACCGGGGAGCTGTTTTTT.

The rearrangement uses TRBV6-2 or TRBV6-3 and TRBJ2-7, with D tentatively TRBD1 or TRBD2 (5 bases each). With 2 bases removed from V and 0 bases from J, the gap between germline ends came to 23 bases. CDR3 length: 19 residues. Germline assignment: CDR1 MNHEY and CDR2 SVGEGT. CDR3 sequence: CASSYPGRPRVKGSYEQYF. CDR3 in DNA: TGTGCCAGCAGTTACCCGGGACGACCCCGGGTCAAGGGCTCCTACGAGCAGTACTTC.

The gene calls are TRBV27 and TRBJ2-1; 9 nucleotides agree with TRBD1. The germline gives CDR1 MNHEY, CDR2 SMNVEV (reference sequence). The CDR3 totals 15 residues. With 6 bases clipped from V and 7 bases from J, the junction kept 10 bases outside the gene matches. CDR3 coding DNA: TGTGCCAGCAGCGTTGTCGGGACAGGGAAAAATGAGCAGTTCTTC. Amino acids: CASSVVGTGKNEQFF.

CDR3 protein: CASSLGRRAVSLYEQYF. CDR3 coding DNA: TGTGCCAGCAGCTTAGGGCGAAGGGCGGTCTCTCTCTACGAGCAGTACTTC. The chain carries TRBV7-2 and TRBJ2-7, with D hard to call. This CDR3 has 17 residues. V lost 1 base and J lost 3, with 19 bases in between. CDR1 SGHTA and CDR2 FQGNSA come from the germline V gene. The full variable domain, its missing parts supplied by reference TRBV7-2 and TRBJ2-7, is GAGVSQSPSNKVTEKGKDVELRCDPISGHTALYWYRQSLGQGLEFLIYFQGNSAPDKSGLPSDRFSAERTGGSVSTLTIQRTQQEDSAVYLCASSLGRRAVSLYEQYFGPGTRLTVT.

This clonotype was recorded at least ten times. The J gene is TRBJ2-7, the V gene TRBV18; tentatively, D is TRBD2 (5 bases). The CDR3 extends over 15 amino acids. Germline lookup yields CDR1 KGHSH and CDR2 LQKENI. V was shortened by 3 bases and J by 0 bases, with 12 bases between the two germline ends. Here the CDR3 reads CASSPFMGSSYEQYF. The CDR3 nucleotides are TGTGCCAGCTCACCCTTCATGGGGAGCTCCTACGAGCAGTACTTC.

There are many counts of this clonotype. V gene TRBV11-2 combines with J gene TRBJ1-5; D gene ambiguous. The CDR3 loop spans 17 amino acids. Trimming removed 2 bases at V and 2 bases at J, with 16 bases between. CDR1 is SGHAT, CDR2 FQNNGV, per germline. This chain's CDR3 is CASSLTGLPYGNQPQHF. As DNA, the CDR3 is TGTGCCAGCAGCTTAACTGGACTGCCTTATGGCAATCAGCCCCAGCATTTT.

This clonotype was seen ten or more times. The chain couples TRBV6-2 or TRBV6-3 to TRBJ1-2; 7 bases are a match to TRBD1. This CDR3 comprises 17 residues. The V and J ends lost 6 bases and 4 bases, in that order; junction bases with no gene match: 17. Germline V gives CDR1 MNHEY, CDR2 SVGEGT. CDR3 sequence: CASRPFENRGSTYGYTF. Here the CDR3 DNA reads TGTGCCAGCAGACCCTTCGAAAACAGGGGCTCCACCTATGGCTACACCTTC.

The V gene is TRBV12-3 or TRBV12-4, the J gene TRBJ2-7; TRBD1 matches at 7 bases. This CDR3 has 12 amino acids. Germline trimming cut 4 bases from V and 6 bases from J; bases unmatched to any gene: 3. The CDR3: CASSSHRGEQYF. The CDR3 nucleotides are TGTGCCAGCAGTTCCCACAGGGGCGAGCAGTACTTC.

This clonotype has at least ten counts. The chain couples TRBV27 to TRBJ2-7, with D possibly being TRBD2 (6 bases). The germline gives CDR1 MNHEY, CDR2 SMNVEV (reference sequence). The CDR3 sequence is 13 residues long. Trimming left V 2 bases short and J 5 bases short, with 10 bases between. The CDR3 reads CASSLVGTDEQYF. The CDR3 DNA is TGTGCCAGCAGTTTAGTGGGGACTGACGAGCAGTACTTC.

This clonotype was counted many times. The V call is TRBV6-5, the J call TRBJ2-2, with 7 bases lining up with TRBD1. The CDR3 length is 11 residues. Trimming removed 8 bases from V and 8 bases from J; junction bases left unmatched: 2. Germline CDR1 MNHEY, CDR2 SVGAGI. The chain's CDR3 is CASQGVGELFF. The CDR3 DNA sequence: TGTGCCAGCCAGGGGGTTGGGGAGCTGTTTTTT.

This clonotype has only a few counts. This CDR3 reads CASGLRDSYNSPLHF. CDR3 sequence (DNA): TGTGCTAGTGGTCTCCGGGACAGCTATAATTCACCCCTCCACTTT. The V gene is TRBV12-5, the J gene TRBJ1-6, with 7 bases identical to TRBD1. Germline V CDR1 and CDR2: LGHNT, FRNRAP. The V segment lost 5 bases and the J segment 3 bases; nucleotides outside the gene matches: 4. The length of the CDR3 is 15 residues. The variable domain in full, completed from reference TRBV12-5 and TRBJ1-6, reads DARVTQTPRHKVTEMGQEVTMRCQPILGHNTVFWYRQTMMQGLELLAYFRNRAPLDDSGMPKDRFSAEMPDATLATLKIQPSEPRDSAVYFCASGLRDSYNSPLHFGNGTRLTVT.

This clonotype was counted at least ten times. J is TRBJ2-5 and V is TRBV7-2, with D hard to call. Germline loops: CDR1 SGHTA, CDR2 FQGNSA. This CDR3 has 13 amino acids. V was cut by 5 bases and J by 4 bases, with 11 bases left in between. The CDR3 coding sequence is TGTGCCAGCAGCCCACTATGGGGAGAGACCCAGTACTTC. It yields the protein CASSPLWGETQYF.

This clonotype was observed many times. The chain carries TRBV12-3 or TRBV12-4 and TRBJ1-2, with D perhaps TRBD1 (6 bases). Trimming shortened V by 5 bases and J by 2 bases, and 9 bases separated the two germline ends. CDR3 length equals 13 residues. CDR3 bases: TGTGCCAGCAGTGACCAGGGGAACTATGGCTACACCTTC. Protein product: CASSDQGNYGYTF.

In this sample, this clonotype turned up many times. The V and J genes are TRBV29-1 and TRBJ2-7; a weak D match, TRBD1 (6 bases). Germline V gene sequence: CDR1 SQVTM, CDR2 ANQGSEA. V was trimmed by 0 bases and J by 7 bases, leaving 13 bases between them. The CDR3 extends over 13 amino acids. The chain's CDR3 is CSVEDHRAREQYF. DNA for the CDR3: TGCAGCGTTGAAGATCACAGGGCGAGGGAGCAGTACTTC.

The V call is TRBV15, the J call TRBJ1-5, with D possibly being TRBD1 (6 bases). The CDR3 covers 15 residues. V lost 1 base and J 6 bases, leaving 13 bases between the germline ends. Germline CDR1 and CDR2: LNHNV and YYDKDF (reference sequence). The CDR3 sequence: CATSRGGGKGQPQHF. CDR3 bases: TGTGCCACCAGCAGAGGAGGGGGGAAGGGTCAGCCCCAGCATTTT.

Ten or more counts support this clonotype. This chain uses TRBV6-5 with TRBJ2-2, with D possibly being TRBD1 (5 bases). Per the germline V gene, CDR1 is MNHEY and CDR2 is SVGAGI. The CDR3 extends over 14 amino acids. V was clipped by 0 bases and J by 6 bases, with 8 bases between them. The CDR3 DNA reads TGTGCCAGCAGTTACTCGACAGTGGCCGGGGAGCTGTTTTTT. Translation: CASSYSTVAGELFF.

The rearrangement uses TRBV7-6 and TRBJ2-7, with 8 bases identical to TRBD1. The CDR3 sequence is 14 residues long. Germline CDR1 reads SGHVS; CDR2 reads FNYEAQ. V shed 5 bases and J 10 bases; nucleotides not matched to a gene: 13. CDR3 in amino acids: CASSPGTGVSIQYF. The DNA of the CDR3 is TGTGCCAGCAGCCCGGGGACAGGAGTCTCTATTCAGTACTTC.

The V gene is TRBV28, the J gene TRBJ2-2; D is possibly TRBD1 (5 bases). Germline assignment: CDR1 MDHEN and CDR2 SYDVKM. This CDR3 is built from 16 residues. V dropped 1 base and J dropped 0 bases, with 9 bases sitting between them. Written as DNA, the CDR3 is TGTGCCAGCAGTTTATTGCCAGGGTCGAACACCGGGGAGCTGTTTTTT. Protein product: CASSLLPGSNTGELFF.

This clonotype was counted ten times or more. The chain is built from TRBV28 and TRBJ1-1, with D uncertain. Deletions cut 4 bases from V and 4 bases from J, with 22 bases between. CDR1 MDHEN and CDR2 SYDVKM come from the germline V gene. This CDR3 is built from 17 residues. The CDR3 sequence: CASSYTWRSSSGTEAFF. DNA of the CDR3: TGTGCCAGCAGTTATACCTGGCGGAGTTCCTCCGGCACTGAAGCTTTCTTT.

This clonotype appeared many times. The chain has TRBV5-1 and TRBJ2-5; D tentatively reads TRBD1 or TRBD2 (5 bases each). This CDR3 comprises 15 residues. Germline CDR1 is SGHRS and CDR2 is YFSETQ. Trimming pared 2 bases from V and 3 bases from J, leaving 14 bases between. CDR3 loop: CASSFNGGTKETQYF. The CDR3, as DNA: TGCGCCAGCAGCTTTAACGGTGGGACCAAAGAGACCCAGTACTTC.

This clonotype came up once. CDR3 amino acids: CASSAAGTAGNTIYF. DNA for the CDR3: TGTGCCAGCAGCGCCGCCGGGACGGCTGGAAACACCATATATTTT. The rearrangement uses TRBV9 and TRBJ1-3; tentative D call: TRBD1 (5 bases). CDR1 is SGDLS, CDR2 YYNGEE, per germline. The CDR3 covers 15 residues. Trimming left V 3 bases short and J 2 bases short, with 12 bases between.

This clonotype has at least ten counts. The CDR3 bases are TGCGCCAGCAGCTTGGGACAGTTTGGCGAGCAGTACTTC. Amino acids: CASSLGQFGEQYF. The rearrangement uses TRBV5-1 and TRBJ2-7; D possibly corresponds to TRBD1 (5 bases). This CDR3 comprises 13 residues. V shed 0 bases and J shed 6 bases, with 10 bases lying between them. Germline assignment: CDR1 SGHRS and CDR2 YFSETQ.